The clone carrying this T cell receptor (beta chain) was found once. Germline lookup yields CDR1 SEHNR and CDR2 FQNEAQ (reference sequence). The CDR3 runs 16 residues. V was pared by 4 bases and J by 5 bases, with 8 bases of the junction left unmatched. As originally analysed: Reference gene primer amplification gave nucleated cell count estimates. Method: immunoSEQ multiplex PCR; TCRdb's copy keeps in-frame clones and lacks some. The DNA was the basis for D and trimming; V, J and clone size are from that table. The table lists more than 85,000 clones, 70% to 90% of them singletons. The data derive from a study of blood T cell repertoires in COVID-19. On the study more broadly: Acute and convalescent COVID-19 samples came from the United States, Italy and Spain.

This receptor was taken from a man aged 45 to 65 with active COVID-19. The source material was peripheral blood. The chain couples TRBV7-9 to TRBJ2-3; the match to TRBD2 covers 11 bases. For the CDR3, the DNA is TGTGCCAGCAGCTCGTTTAGCGGGGGGGCCGGAGATACGCAGTATTTT. This translates into CASSSFSGGAGDTQYF.